A selection of T cell receptor beta chains follows, all from one sample in a study of T-cell memory formation after mild COVID-19. TCRdb re-called the 5' RACE reads through MiXCR, storing one row per CDR3 protein. In the table there are roughly 170,000 distinct CDR3 sequences, under 20% of which are singletons. Input material: PBMCs or a T cell subset sorted from them (not recorded which). Receptor source: a man aged 18 to 30 who had mild COVID-19 (a few samples of this study predate the infection). Cell type and time point are not known. CDR3s include the opening cysteine and the closing phenylalanine or tryptophan. D genes are given only for firm matches. Clone size is shown for a subset of rows, as once, few, many or a class of expanded clone.

v_call: TRBV12-3/TRBV12-4
j_call: TRBJ2-5
d_call: NA
clone_size: few
cdr3_aa: CASSHRALGAQYF
cdr3_nt: TGTGCCAGCAGTCACAGGGCCCTTGGGGCCCAGTACTTC

v_call: TRBV12-3/TRBV12-4
j_call: TRBJ1-1
d_call: NA
clone_size: NA
cdr3_aa: CASTGQMNTEAFF
cdr3_nt: TGTGCCAGTACCGGACAGATGAACACTGAAGCTTTCTTT

v_call: TRBV12-3/TRBV12-4
j_call: TRBJ1-5
d_call: NA
clone_size: NA
cdr3_aa: CASSFGSIGQPQHF
cdr3_nt: TGTGCCAGCAGTTTTGGCAGTATAGGACAGCCCCAGCATTTT

v_call: TRBV6-2/TRBV6-3
j_call: TRBJ2-7
d_call: TRBD1
clone_size: few
cdr3_aa: CASSKDRSEQYF
cdr3_nt: TGTGCCAGCAGCAAGGACAGGTCCGAGCAGTACTTC

v_call: TRBV7-3
j_call: TRBJ2-2
d_call: NA
clone_size: NA
cdr3_aa: CASSPTTNINTGELFF
cdr3_nt: TGTGCCAGCAGCCCTACGACTAACATAAACACCGGGGAGCTGTTTTTT

v_call: TRBV10-3
j_call: TRBJ2-2
d_call: NA
clone_size: many
cdr3_aa: CAISPRLSGELFF
cdr3_nt: TGTGCCATCAGCCCCCGACTCTCCGGGGAGCTGTTTTTT

v_call: TRBV12-5
j_call: TRBJ2-2
d_call: TRBD2
clone_size: NA
cdr3_aa: CASGLWASGPTGELFF
cdr3_nt: TGTGCTAGTGGTCTGTGGGCTAGCGGGCCCACCGGGGAGCTGTTTTTT

v_call: TRBV7-2
j_call: TRBJ2-7
d_call: NA
clone_size: many
cdr3_aa: CASSFLAGPYEQYF
cdr3_nt: TGTGCCAGCAGCTTTCTAGCAGGTCCCTACGAGCAGTACTTC

v_call: TRBV12-3/TRBV12-4
j_call: TRBJ1-5
d_call: NA
clone_size: few
cdr3_aa: CASSLRGSSNQPQHF
cdr3_nt: TGTGCCAGCAGTTTACGGGGATCCAGCAATCAGCCCCAGCATTTT

v_call: TRBV6-5
j_call: TRBJ1-2
d_call: NA
clone_size: many
cdr3_aa: CASSRVGVEGYTF
cdr3_nt: TGTGCCAGCAGTCGAGTGGGCGTGGAAGGCTACACCTTC

v_call: TRBV9
j_call: TRBJ2-3
d_call: NA
clone_size: once
cdr3_aa: CASSVDENHNTDTQYF
cdr3_nt: TGTGCCAGCAGCGTAGATGAGAACCATAACACAGATACGCAGTATTTT

v_call: TRBV5-6
j_call: TRBJ1-2
d_call: NA
clone_size: few
cdr3_aa: CASSFRTGLGGYTF
cdr3_nt: TGTGCCAGCAGCTTCCGGACTGGACTGGGGGGCTACACCTTC

v_call: TRBV5-1
j_call: TRBJ1-1
d_call: NA
clone_size: NA
cdr3_aa: CASSPREGKAFF
cdr3_nt: TGCGCCAGCAGCCCCAGGGAGGGCAAAGCTTTCTTT

v_call: TRBV6-5
j_call: TRBJ1-6
d_call: NA
clone_size: NA
cdr3_aa: CATHFGEYNSPLHF
cdr3_nt: TGTGCCACGCACTTCGGAGAGTATAATTCACCCCTCCACTTT

v_call: TRBV7-2
j_call: TRBJ2-2
d_call: NA
clone_size: NA
cdr3_aa: CASSSTRQAGELFF
cdr3_nt: TGTGCCAGCAGCTCAACAAGACAGGCCGGGGAGCTGTTTTTT

v_call: TRBV29-1
j_call: TRBJ1-1
d_call: NA
clone_size: few
cdr3_aa: CSVVRESTEAFF
cdr3_nt: TGCAGCGTTGTCAGGGAAAGTACTGAAGCTTTCTTT

v_call: TRBV5-1
j_call: TRBJ2-1
d_call: NA
clone_size: NA
cdr3_aa: CASSFQGGPYNEQFF
cdr3_nt: TGCGCCAGCAGCTTCCAGGGGGGCCCCTACAATGAGCAGTTCTTC

v_call: TRBV13
j_call: TRBJ2-7
d_call: NA
clone_size: many
cdr3_aa: CASSLERPGASSYEQYF
cdr3_nt: TGTGCCAGCAGCTTAGAACGCCCGGGTGCTAGCTCCTACGAGCAGTACTTC

v_call: TRBV7-6
j_call: TRBJ1-6
d_call: TRBD1
clone_size: few
cdr3_aa: CASSPWEGANSPLHF
cdr3_nt: TGTGCCAGCAGCCCGTGGGAGGGGGCGAATTCACCCCTCCACTTT

v_call: TRBV20-1
j_call: TRBJ2-7
d_call: TRBD1
clone_size: NA
cdr3_aa: CSARDPRQGDYEQYF
cdr3_nt: TGCAGTGCTAGAGATCCCCGACAGGGGGATTACGAGCAGTACTTC

v_call: TRBV12-3/TRBV12-4
j_call: TRBJ1-2
d_call: NA
clone_size: few
cdr3_aa: CASSWGAPDGYTF
cdr3_nt: TGTGCCAGCAGTTGGGGGGCGCCGGATGGCTACACCTTC

v_call: TRBV5-8
j_call: TRBJ2-6
d_call: NA
clone_size: NA
cdr3_aa: CASSLWGSVRANVLTF
cdr3_nt: TGTGCCAGCAGCTTGTGGGGCTCTGTTAGGGCCAACGTCCTGACTTTC

v_call: TRBV12-3/TRBV12-4
j_call: TRBJ2-7
d_call: TRBD1
clone_size: NA
cdr3_aa: CASTPTGGRGEQYF
cdr3_nt: TGTGCCAGCACACCTACAGGGGGCCGGGGCGAGCAGTACTTC

v_call: TRBV20-1
j_call: TRBJ2-5
d_call: TRBD1
clone_size: NA
cdr3_aa: CSAWSRGRETQYF
cdr3_nt: TGCAGTGCTTGGAGCAGGGGGAGAGAGACCCAGTACTTC

v_call: TRBV7-2
j_call: TRBJ2-3
d_call: NA
clone_size: NA
cdr3_aa: CASSSLPGDTQYF
cdr3_nt: TGTGCCAGCAGCTCCCTACCGGGGGATACGCAGTATTTT

v_call: TRBV5-1
j_call: TRBJ1-1
d_call: NA
clone_size: NA
cdr3_aa: CASSLVGGSDTEAFF
cdr3_nt: TGCGCCAGCAGCTTGGTGGGGGGCTCGGACACTGAAGCTTTCTTT

v_call: TRBV30
j_call: TRBJ2-1
d_call: NA
clone_size: NA
cdr3_aa: CAWSPQGSNEQFF
cdr3_nt: TGTGCCTGGAGCCCACAGGGTTCGAATGAGCAGTTCTTC

v_call: TRBV7-9
j_call: TRBJ1-2
d_call: NA
clone_size: many
cdr3_aa: CASSLLGNYGYTF
cdr3_nt: TGTGCCAGCAGTCTTCTGGGCAACTATGGCTACACCTTC

v_call: TRBV5-1
j_call: TRBJ2-3
d_call: TRBD2
clone_size: few
cdr3_aa: CASSLAAGDDTQYF
cdr3_nt: TGCGCCAGCAGCTTGGCAGCGGGGGATGATACGCAGTATTTT

v_call: TRBV5-1
j_call: TRBJ2-1
d_call: NA
clone_size: NA
cdr3_aa: CASSDGTSNEQFF
cdr3_nt: TGCGCCAGCAGCGACGGGACGTCCAATGAGCAGTTCTTC

v_call: TRBV3-1
j_call: TRBJ2-3
d_call: NA
clone_size: NA
cdr3_aa: CASSQTTTDTQYF
cdr3_nt: TGTGCCAGCAGCCAAACCACCACAGATACGCAGTATTTT

v_call: TRBV4-3
j_call: TRBJ1-1
d_call: NA
clone_size: NA
cdr3_aa: CASSQIYMGTEAFF
cdr3_nt: TGCGCCAGCAGCCAAATCTATATGGGAACTGAAGCTTTCTTT

v_call: TRBV24-1
j_call: TRBJ2-3
d_call: NA
clone_size: NA
cdr3_aa: CATSDLRGATDTQYF
cdr3_nt: TGTGCCACCAGTGATTTACGGGGGGCCACAGATACGCAGTATTTT

v_call: TRBV20-1
j_call: TRBJ2-7
d_call: TRBD1
clone_size: NA
cdr3_aa: CSAPRQGFSSYEQYF
cdr3_nt: TGCAGTGCTCCTAGACAGGGGTTTAGCTCCTACGAGCAGTACTTC

v_call: TRBV4-2
j_call: TRBJ1-2
d_call: NA
clone_size: few
cdr3_aa: CASSQGKTGTLYGYTF
cdr3_nt: TGTGCCAGCAGCCAAGGCAAAACAGGGACACTCTATGGCTACACCTTC

v_call: TRBV6-5
j_call: TRBJ1-2
d_call: TRBD1
clone_size: NA
cdr3_aa: CASSFLRGTHYGYTF
cdr3_nt: TGTGCCAGCAGTTTTCTCAGGGGGACCCACTATGGCTACACCTTC

v_call: TRBV19
j_call: TRBJ1-6
d_call: NA
clone_size: NA
cdr3_aa: CASSIEDSDSPLHF
cdr3_nt: TGTGCCAGTAGTATAGAGGACAGTGATTCACCCCTCCACTTT

v_call: TRBV20-1
j_call: TRBJ2-1
d_call: TRBD2
clone_size: NA
cdr3_aa: CSARTSGGGSYNEQFF
cdr3_nt: TGCAGTGCGCGGACTAGCGGGGGAGGGTCCTACAATGAGCAGTTCTTC

v_call: TRBV6-2/TRBV6-3
j_call: TRBJ2-1
d_call: NA
clone_size: NA
cdr3_aa: CASSPLFNEQFF
cdr3_nt: TGTGCCAGCAGTCCCCTATTCAATGAGCAGTTCTTC

v_call: TRBV3-1
j_call: TRBJ1-1
d_call: NA
clone_size: NA
cdr3_aa: CASSQEGREAFF
cdr3_nt: TGTGCCAGCAGCCAAGAAGGACGTGAAGCTTTCTTT

v_call: TRBV4-3
j_call: TRBJ2-7
d_call: TRBD1
clone_size: few
cdr3_aa: CASSQPGQGTYEQYF
cdr3_nt: TGCGCCAGCAGCCAGCCGGGACAGGGGACCTACGAGCAGTACTTC